Below, 9 T cell receptor beta chains from the same sample are listed, as sequenced in a study of control samples from healthy donors and cancer patients. Libraries were prepared by immunoSEQ multiplex PCR; TCRdb keeps only in-frame clonotypes and omits some of them. Found here are about 130,000 clones, around nine tenths of them singletons; the top ten hold around 3%. The sequenced sample consisted of blood. The receptors derive from a man aged 50 to 60 in good health.

V and J are TRBV18 and TRBJ2-7; the D call may be TRBD1 or TRBD2 (5 bases each). V lost 5 bases and J lost 2, with 10 bases in between. This CDR3 region has 13 residues. Germline CDR1 KGHSH, CDR2 LQKENI. The CDR3 coding sequence is TGTGCCAGCTCATGGGACCCAGCCTACGAGCAGTACTTC. Translating gives CASSWDPAYEQYF.

This clone came up once. This chain uses TRBV13 with TRBJ2-7; a possible D gene is TRBD1 (6 bases). V lost 5 bases to trimming and J lost 4 bases, with 18 bases between them. The CDR3 has 15 amino acids. Per germline, CDR1 PRHDT and CDR2 FYEKMQ (reference sequence). The CDR3 loop is CASSPLAGDKYEQYF. The CDR3 DNA sequence: TGTGCCAGCAGCCCTCTTGCAGGGGATAAGTACGAGCAGTACTTC.

The rearrangement uses TRBV20-1 and TRBJ2-5, with D uncertain. V dropped 0 bases and J dropped 4 bases, with 3 bases sitting between them. Germline V CDR1 and CDR2: DFQATT, SNEGSKA (reference sequence). This CDR3 comprises 11 residues. The CDR3 is CSARELETQYF. CDR3 nucleotides: TGCAGTGCTAGAGAGTTAGAGACCCAGTACTTC.

J is TRBJ2-7 and V is TRBV4-2; perhaps D is TRBD1 or TRBD2 (5 bases each). The CDR3 covers 15 residues. V was pared by 4 bases and J by 0 bases, with 13 bases between. In germline, CDR1 is LGHNA, CDR2 YNFKEQ. The CDR3 spells CASSPTGTLSYEQYF. The CDR3 region has the DNA TGTGCCAGCAGCCCTACCGGGACCCTCTCCTACGAGCAGTACTTC.

This clone was recorded a few times. This chain joins TRBV13 and TRBJ1-6; D ambiguous. The CDR3 extends over 12 amino acids. Germline CDR1 and CDR2: PRHDT and FYEKMQ (reference sequence). V lost 3 bases and J lost 4, with 1 base in between. The DNA of the CDR3 is TGTGCCAGCAGCTTTTATAATTCACCCCTCCACTTT. Translation: CASSFYNSPLHF.

The J gene is TRBJ2-1, the V gene TRBV19; 8 bases map to TRBD2. The length of the CDR3 is 17 residues. Germline lookup yields CDR1 LNHDA and CDR2 SQIVND (reference sequence). V lost 3 bases and J lost 2; bases outside the gene matches: 9. CDR3 amino acids: CASSIYSGGGTYNEQFF. The CDR3 DNA is TGTGCCAGTAGTATTTATTCGGGCGGGGGGACCTACAATGAGCAGTTCTTC.

This chain uses TRBV14 with TRBJ1-2; no clear D gene. Deletions cut 4 bases from V and 0 bases from J, with 12 bases between. The germline V gene encodes CDR1 SGHDN and CDR2 FVKESK. The CDR3 is made up of 15 amino acids. In DNA, the CDR3 is TGTGCCAGCAGCCGTTTAGGCACGGCTAACTATGGCTACACCTTC. It is translated as CASSRLGTANYGYTF.

V gene TRBV19 combines with J gene TRBJ2-2, with 8 bases identical to TRBD1. Trimming cost V 1 base and J 4 bases; bases outside gene matches: 5. Germline V CDR1 and CDR2: LNHDA, SQIVND (reference sequence). The CDR3 has 16 amino acids. The DNA of the CDR3 is TGTGCCAGTAGTATAGTTCAGGGGGCGGTCACCGGGGAGCTGTTTTTT. It yields the protein CASSIVQGAVTGELFF.

This rearrangement joins TRBV19 to TRBJ2-3; TRBD1 matches at 7 bases. V shed 5 bases and J 4 bases; nucleotides not matched to a gene: 6. The CDR3 sequence is 14 residues long. Per germline, CDR1 LNHDA and CDR2 SQIVND (reference sequence). CDR3 protein: CASSGQGVADTQYF. The DNA of the CDR3 is TGTGCCAGTAGTGGCCAGGGGGTAGCAGATACGCAGTATTTT.